This paragraph covers one TCR beta chain sequence. Its cognate antigen has yet to be identified. There are no base qualities to consult, and no much larger clone falls within one base. CND-RA patients were negative for the clinical CCP2 antibody test, and joint destruction progressed despite active therapy. Every CND-RA patient showed typical joint destruction in the wrists and ankles and had failed conventional anti-rheumatic therapy. CND-RA patients were sampled not at diagnosis but after long disease histories, which in several cases spanned decades. Approximately 50 millilitres of EDTA-anticoagulated peripheral blood were drawn from each patient. Ficoll-Paque PLUS density gradient separation was used to isolate peripheral blood mononuclear cells. Using AutoMACS magnetic bead positive selection, CD8+ cells were isolated from either fresh or cryopreserved PBMCs, and flow cytometry was used to check purity. Genomic DNA was extracted with Nucleospin Tissue or Tissue XS kits and quantified on a Qubit 2.0 fluorometer.

TCRbeta sequencing used genomic DNA from CD8+ cells, following the manufacturer's instructions. TCRbeta sequencing used the immunoSEQ assay and was run at a genomics technology centre in Finland. Turning to the authors' computational methods: Clonotype tables from the immunoSEQ preprocessing pipeline were converted to VDJtools format, and non-productive clonotypes were removed. Any sample with fewer than 10,000 reads was excluded, the remaining samples were subsampled to 10,000 reads, and most of the eight CND-RA samples made it through. Shannon-Wiener, Simpson and clonality indices were calculated with the VDJtools CalcDiversityStats function on data subsampled to 10,000 reads. Non-singleton TCRbeta clonotypes were hard-matched, with no mismatches allowed, against VDJdb to infer antigen specificity. CDR3 sequences that differed by a single amino acid (Hamming distance 1) were grouped into clusters that potentially share antigen targets. After each group was resampled to six samples, one-sided Fisher's exact tests checked public clonotypes for group enrichment, with the whole procedure repeated ten times. Sourced from immuneACCESS, this table was stored by TCRdb with only in-frame sequences that have V and J called. A share of the clones is absent; for the studies checked, an unresolved V gene accounts for under half, and the remainder has no known explanation. V, J and clone size are taken as reported in that table, and D and trimming were inferred from the DNA itself. Counted in this sample were 900 to 950 clones; roughly 84% of them appeared once. The leading ten clones occupy 21% of the sample.

Germline trimming amounts to 4 bases on V and 3 bases on J, with 7 as the count of junction bases outside the gene matches. The CDR3, cysteine through phenylalanine, is 15 amino acids long. Left in the record is the CDR3 DNA by itself, 45 bases read in frame from the first base. The data were taken from a study of CD8 T cells in seronegative destructive rheumatoid arthritis (dated by TCRdb to 2019 to 2021). Concerning the study at large: At the time of sampling, most of the eight CND-RA patients were on biological drugs. The study compared peripheral CD8+ TCRbeta repertoires from patients with CCP-negative destructive rheumatoid arthritis (CND-RA) against repertoires from newly diagnosed seropositive RA, seronegative RA and healthy controls. The seropositive RA, seronegative RA and healthy control comparison cohorts were obtained from an earlier published TCRbeta dataset rather than being newly sequenced.

Study-wide findings and limitations: Across the 100,000 to 150,000 clonotypes tested, no public clonotype enrichment survived Benjamini-Hochberg correction. CND-RA patients appeared to carry a distinct set of enriched public clonotypes, which the authors read as support for a separate disease subset. CND-RA repertoires showed more CMV-reactive and fewer influenza A-reactive CD8+ TCRbeta sequences than controls and other RA subtypes. The small size of the CND-RA cohort was acknowledged as a limitation of the study. After adjustment for age, less diverse and more clonal CD8+ TCRbeta repertoires appeared to be present in CND-RA patients than in other RA subtypes. Without diagnostic samples, TCR repertoire differences may partly reflect poor disease control over the years rather than being present at onset.

Recombination joined TRBV7-1 with TRBJ2-7, and 9 junction bases match TRBD1. TRBV7-1 is an open reading frame, and its role is uncertain. Source material: CD8+ T cells from blood. The sequence derives from a woman aged 60-80 years with seronegative destructive rheumatoid arthritis. This receptor has the CDR3 CASSFQQGAGYEQYF. The DNA sequence follows: TGTGCCAGCAGCTTTCAACAGGGGGCAGGCTACGAGCAGTACTTC.